This T cell receptor beta chain was retrieved from a study of tissue T cells after allogeneic stem cell transplantation. For the study at large: Smaller viable blood or marrow samples skipped sorting for direct DNA extraction.

This table comes from immunoSEQ multiplex PCR, and its TCRdb copy is limited to in-frame clones, with some not included. The table includes about 40,000 clones, just under 95% detected once. The CDR3 runs 16 residues. Germline lookup yields CDR1 LNHDA and CDR2 SQIVND (reference sequence). Unmatched junction bases numbered 8, after V lost 6 bases and J lost 3 bases. The specimen was blood, collected before transplantation. This TCR derives from a woman aged 40-69 years who later had graft-versus-host disease after an allogeneic stem cell transplant. The V and J genes are TRBV19 and TRBJ2-6, with TRBD1 identical over 7 bases. CDR3 DNA: TGTGCCAGTAGAAAAGGGGGCATGGGTGGGGCCAACGTCCTGACTTTC. Translating gives CASRKGGMGGANVLTF.